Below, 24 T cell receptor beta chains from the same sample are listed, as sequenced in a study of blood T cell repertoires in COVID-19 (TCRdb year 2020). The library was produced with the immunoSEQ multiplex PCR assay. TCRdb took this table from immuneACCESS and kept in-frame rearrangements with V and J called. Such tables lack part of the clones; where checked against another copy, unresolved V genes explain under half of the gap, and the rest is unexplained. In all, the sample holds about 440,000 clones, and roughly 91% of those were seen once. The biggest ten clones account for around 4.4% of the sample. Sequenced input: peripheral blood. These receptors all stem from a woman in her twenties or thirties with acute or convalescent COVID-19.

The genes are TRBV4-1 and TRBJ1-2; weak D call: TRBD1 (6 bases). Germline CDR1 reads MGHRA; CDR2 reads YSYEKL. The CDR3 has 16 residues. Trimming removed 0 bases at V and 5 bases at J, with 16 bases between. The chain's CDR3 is CASSQDPTGRGYGYTF. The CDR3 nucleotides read TGCGCCAGCAGCCAAGATCCCACAGGGAGGGGATATGGCTACACCTTC.

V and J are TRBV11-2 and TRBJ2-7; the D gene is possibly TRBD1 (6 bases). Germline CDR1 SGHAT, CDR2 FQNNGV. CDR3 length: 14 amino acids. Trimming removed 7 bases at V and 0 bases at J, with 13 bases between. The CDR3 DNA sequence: TGTGCCAGCAACAACCGGGACAACTCCTACGAGCAGTACTTC. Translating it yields CASNNRDNSYEQYF.

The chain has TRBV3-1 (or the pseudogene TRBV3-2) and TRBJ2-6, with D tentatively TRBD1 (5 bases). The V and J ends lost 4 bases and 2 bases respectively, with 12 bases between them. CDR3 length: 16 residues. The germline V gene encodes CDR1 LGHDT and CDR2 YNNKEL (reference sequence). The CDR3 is CASSRGLQAGANVLTF. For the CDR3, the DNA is TGTGCCAGCAGCCGCGGTTTACAGGCTGGGGCCAACGTCCTGACTTTC.

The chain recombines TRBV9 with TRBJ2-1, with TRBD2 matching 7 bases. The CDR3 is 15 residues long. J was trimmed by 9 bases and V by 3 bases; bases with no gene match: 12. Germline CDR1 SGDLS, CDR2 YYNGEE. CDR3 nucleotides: TGTGCCAGCAGCGAAGGGAGCGGGGAACCGGGTGAGCAGTTCTTC. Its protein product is CASSEGSGEPGEQFF.

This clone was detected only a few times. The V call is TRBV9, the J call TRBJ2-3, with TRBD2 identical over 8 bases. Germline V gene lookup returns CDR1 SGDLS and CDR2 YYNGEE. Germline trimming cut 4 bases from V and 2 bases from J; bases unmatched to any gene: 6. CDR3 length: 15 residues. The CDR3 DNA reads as TGTGCCAGCAGCACAACTAGCGGACACACAGATACGCAGTATTTT. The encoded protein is CASSTTSGHTDTQYF.

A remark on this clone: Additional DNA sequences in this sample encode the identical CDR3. CDR3 nucleotide sequence: TGTGCCAGCAGCGACAGGGGATCCTACAATGAGCAGTTCTTC. It specifies CASSDRGSYNEQFF. The chain couples TRBV27 to TRBJ2-1; 8 nucleotides align to TRBD1. The V segment lost 6 bases and the J segment 1 base; nucleotides outside the gene matches: 2. The CDR3 has 14 amino acids. Per germline, CDR1 MNHEY and CDR2 SMNVEV (reference sequence).

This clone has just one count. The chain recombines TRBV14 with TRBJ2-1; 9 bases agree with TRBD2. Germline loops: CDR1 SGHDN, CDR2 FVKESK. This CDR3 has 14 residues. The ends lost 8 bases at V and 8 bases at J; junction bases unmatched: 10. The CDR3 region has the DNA TGTGCCAGCGGAATAGCGGGGGCTCGGGATGAGCAGTTCTTC. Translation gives CASGIAGARDEQFF.

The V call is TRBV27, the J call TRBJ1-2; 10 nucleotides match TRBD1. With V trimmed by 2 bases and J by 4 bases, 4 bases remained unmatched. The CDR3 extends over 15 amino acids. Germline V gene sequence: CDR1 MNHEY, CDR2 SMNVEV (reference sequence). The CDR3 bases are TGTGCCAGCAGTTTAACGACAGGGGGCGTCTATGGCTACACCTTC. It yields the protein CASSLTTGGVYGYTF.

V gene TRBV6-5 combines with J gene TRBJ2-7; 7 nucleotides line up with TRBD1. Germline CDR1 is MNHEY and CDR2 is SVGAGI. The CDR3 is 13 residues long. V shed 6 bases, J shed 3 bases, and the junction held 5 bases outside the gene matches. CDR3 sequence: CASRRGLSYEQYF. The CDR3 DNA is TGTGCCAGCAGAAGGGGGCTTAGCTACGAGCAGTACTTC.

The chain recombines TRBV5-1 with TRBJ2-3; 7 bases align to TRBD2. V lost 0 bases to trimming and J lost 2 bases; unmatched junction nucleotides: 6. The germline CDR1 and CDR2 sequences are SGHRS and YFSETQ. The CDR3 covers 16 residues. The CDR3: CASSLGSAGVTDTQYF. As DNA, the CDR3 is TGCGCCAGCAGCTTGGGATCCGCGGGGGTCACAGATACGCAGTATTTT.

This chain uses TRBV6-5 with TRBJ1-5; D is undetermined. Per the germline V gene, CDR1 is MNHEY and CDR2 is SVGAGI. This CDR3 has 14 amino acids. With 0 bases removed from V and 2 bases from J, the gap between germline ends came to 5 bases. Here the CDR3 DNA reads TGTGCCAGCAGTTACTCAGCGCGCAATCAGCCCCAGCATTTT. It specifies CASSYSARNQPQHF.

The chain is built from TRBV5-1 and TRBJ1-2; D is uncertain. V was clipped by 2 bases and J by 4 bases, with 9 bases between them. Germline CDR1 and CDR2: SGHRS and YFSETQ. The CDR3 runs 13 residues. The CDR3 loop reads CASSFGEVYGYTF. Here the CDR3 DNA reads TGCGCCAGCAGCTTTGGGGAGGTCTATGGCTACACCTTC.

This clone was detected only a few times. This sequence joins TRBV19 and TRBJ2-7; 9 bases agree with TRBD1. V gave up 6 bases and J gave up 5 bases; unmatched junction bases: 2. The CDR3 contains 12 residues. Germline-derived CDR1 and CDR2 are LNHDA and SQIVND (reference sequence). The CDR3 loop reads CASSGDRDEQYF. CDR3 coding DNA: TGTGCCAGTAGCGGGGACAGGGACGAGCAGTACTTC.

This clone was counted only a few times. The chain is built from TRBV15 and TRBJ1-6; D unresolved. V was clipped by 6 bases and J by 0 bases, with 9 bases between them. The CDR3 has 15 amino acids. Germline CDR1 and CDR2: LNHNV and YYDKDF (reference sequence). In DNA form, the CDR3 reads TGTGCCACCAGTATGGAGAGCTCCTATAATTCACCCCTCCACTTT. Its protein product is CATSMESSYNSPLHF.

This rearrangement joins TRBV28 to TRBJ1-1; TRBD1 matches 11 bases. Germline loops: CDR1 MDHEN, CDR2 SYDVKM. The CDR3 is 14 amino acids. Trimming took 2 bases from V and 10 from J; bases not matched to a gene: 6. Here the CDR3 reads CASSLGGQGAVAFF. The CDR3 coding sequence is TGTGCCAGCAGTTTAGGCGGACAGGGGGCCGTAGCTTTCTTT.

The CDR3 coding sequence is TGCGCCAGCAGCCAAGTTCAGGGGGCAACACCCCTCCACTTT. It yields the protein CASSQVQGATPLHF. The chain is built from TRBV4-1 and TRBJ1-6, with 8 bases fitting TRBD1. The CDR3 totals 14 residues. The germline gives CDR1 MGHRA, CDR2 YSYEKL. J gave up 11 bases and V 1 base, and 4 bases lay outside the gene matches.

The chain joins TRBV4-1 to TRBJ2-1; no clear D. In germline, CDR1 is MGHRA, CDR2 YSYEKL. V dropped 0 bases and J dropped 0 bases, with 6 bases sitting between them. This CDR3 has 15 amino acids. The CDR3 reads CASSQDLSSYNEQFF. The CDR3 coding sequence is TGCGCCAGCAGCCAAGACCTCTCCTCCTACAATGAGCAGTTCTTC.

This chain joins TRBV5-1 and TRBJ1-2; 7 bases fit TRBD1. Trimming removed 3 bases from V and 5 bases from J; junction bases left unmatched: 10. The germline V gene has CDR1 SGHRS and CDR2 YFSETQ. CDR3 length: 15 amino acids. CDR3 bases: TGCGCCAGCAGCTACGGCGGACAGGCCCTATATGGCTACACCTTC. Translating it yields CASSYGGQALYGYTF.

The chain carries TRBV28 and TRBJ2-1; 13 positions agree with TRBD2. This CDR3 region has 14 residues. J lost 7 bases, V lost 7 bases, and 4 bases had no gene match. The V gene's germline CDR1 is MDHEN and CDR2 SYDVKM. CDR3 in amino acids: CASTTSGGVNEQFF. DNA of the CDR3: TGTGCCAGCACCACTAGCGGGGGGGTGAATGAGCAGTTCTTC.

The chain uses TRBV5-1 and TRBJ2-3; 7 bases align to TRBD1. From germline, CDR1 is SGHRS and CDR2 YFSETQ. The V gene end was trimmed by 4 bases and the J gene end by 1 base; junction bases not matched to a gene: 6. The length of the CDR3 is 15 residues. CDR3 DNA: TGCGCCAGCAGCCGCGACAGGGTAGGCACAGATACGCAGTATTTT. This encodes CASSRDRVGTDTQYF.

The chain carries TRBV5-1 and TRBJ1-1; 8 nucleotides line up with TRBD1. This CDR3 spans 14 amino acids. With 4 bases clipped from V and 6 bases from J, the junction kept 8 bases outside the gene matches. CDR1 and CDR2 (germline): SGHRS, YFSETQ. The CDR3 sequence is CASSVTGVVSEAFF. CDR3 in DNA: TGCGCCAGCAGCGTGACAGGGGTTGTCTCTGAAGCTTTCTTT.

The CDR3 here is CASSFPTGTVPAPNLIEAFF. Here the CDR3 DNA reads TGTGCCAGCAGCTTTCCGACAGGGACAGTCCCGGCCCCTAACTTGATTGAAGCTTTCTTT. V is TRBV5-5 and J is TRBJ1-1; 7 bases line up with TRBD1. The CDR3 spans 20 residues. CDR1 is SGHKS, CDR2 YYEKEE, per germline (reference sequence). V lost 2 bases, J lost 7 bases, and 26 bases stayed unmatched.

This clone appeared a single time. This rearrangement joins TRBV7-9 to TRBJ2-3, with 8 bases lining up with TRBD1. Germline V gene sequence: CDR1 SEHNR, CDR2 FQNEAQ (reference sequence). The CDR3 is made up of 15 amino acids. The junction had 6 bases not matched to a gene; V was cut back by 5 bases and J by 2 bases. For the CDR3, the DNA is TGTGCCAGCAGCATCGGGACAGGTCCCACAGATACGCAGTATTTT. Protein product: CASSIGTGPTDTQYF.

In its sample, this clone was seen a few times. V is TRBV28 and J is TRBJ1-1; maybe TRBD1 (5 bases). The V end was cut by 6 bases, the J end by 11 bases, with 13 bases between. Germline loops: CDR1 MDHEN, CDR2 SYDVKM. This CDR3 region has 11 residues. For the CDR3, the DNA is TGTGCCAGCAGCGGCGACAGTCGGGCTTTCTTT. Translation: CASSGDSRAFF.